This T cell receptor (beta chain) was observed in a study of blood T cell repertoires in COVID-19 (dated by TCRdb to 2018 to 2020). Some background on the complete study: Collaborator samples came from the United States, Italy and Spain and covered acute and convalescent phases of COVID-19. The samples were drawn from the first 160 participants of the ongoing ImmuneRACE study and from more than 1,000 subjects provided by 6 global collaborators. Deeply sampled blood TCRbeta repertoires from subjects exposed to, actively infected with, or recovered from COVID-19 were included in the dataset. The material from the prospective study consisted of cDNA or gDNA derived from T cells, B-cell-depleted T cells, or PBMCs. The sample metadata nearly always contained a de-identified subject ID, COVID-19 status, age in years and sex. A freely available public database, intended as a resource for researchers studying the immune response to SARS-CoV-2, is where the repertoires were released. Where available, HLA class I and class II types were taken from metadata supplied by the sample provider and were not determined by assay-based typing. What the work shows at the level of the full study, not this receptor alone: How much clinical and demographic metadata was included differed by source and by participant, and the metadata was provided uncurated.

From the germline V gene (reference sequence), CDR1 is MNHEY and CDR2 is SMNVEV. Relative to germline, V is missing 6 bases and J is missing 2 bases, with 7 bases of the junction outside any gene match. The CDR3 goes from the cysteine to the phenylalanine over 16 residues. Only the CDR3 portion is preserved as DNA: 48 bases, with reading frame beginning at the first base. The immunoSEQ Assay, a bias-controlled multiplex PCR, was used to amplify TCRbeta CDR3 regions from genomic DNA. The authors processed their data as follows. Nucleated cell counts per sample were estimated from amplification of reference gene primers within the assay. Sequence reads were collapsed and filtered to measure the absolute abundance of every unique TCRbeta CDR3 rearrangement. For each sample, productive Simpson clonality was calculated as the square root of Simpson's diversity index across productive rearrangements. Imported from immuneACCESS, the table was reduced by TCRdb to in-frame sequences with V and J called. These copies leave out some clones; in studies compared against another copy, an unresolved V gene accounts for under half, and the cause of the remainder is not known. That table is the source of V, J and clone size, and D and trimming were worked out from the DNA. The sample contains around 160,000 clones, 81% of them found a single time. 9.5% to 11% of the sample is in the top ten clones.

This clone has a handful of counts. The specificity of this receptor is unknown. No base quality information exists; no much larger clone differs at one position. The collaborating institutions used their own protocols to collect whole blood in K2EDTA tubes. For TCRbeta analysis, collaborators shipped samples as frozen whole blood, isolated PBMCs, or DNA extracted from either of those sample types. This sequence uses TRBV27 and TRBJ1-4; 9 bases in the middle match TRBD1. Sample: peripheral blood. This sequence was found in a man between 60 and 75 years old with active or convalescent COVID-19. The DNA sequence is given as TGTGCCAGCAGGGGGACAGGGTTCGGGACTAATGAAAAACTGTTTTTT. Its coded protein is CASRGTGFGTNEKLFF.